Listed below are T cell receptor beta chains from one sample, sequenced in a study of post-analysis software for immune sequencing data. TCRdb reprocessed the PCR reads with MiXCR, giving one entry per CDR3 protein. This sample carries 380,000 or so distinct CDR3 sequences, less than 40% of them seen once, and the ten largest clones take around an eighth. Sequenced input: blood. These receptor sequences come from a girl aged 10 to 17 with multiple sclerosis. Both conserved end residues are part of each CDR3. A D gene is named only where the DNA matches it firmly. Rows may omit the clone size; those that give it use once, few, many or a size class.

few TRBJ1-2 . TRBV29-1 CSVEESVDGYTF TGCAGCGTTGAAGAATCGGTCGATGGCTACACCTTC
few TRBJ2-1 . TRBV24-1 CATSDSGGPSYNEQFF TGTGCCACCAGTGATTCTGGGGGCCCCTCCTACAATGAGCAGTTCTTC
many TRBJ1-2 . TRBV6-5 CASSYSGGSYGYTF TGTGCCAGCAGTTACTCCGGGGGTTCCTATGGCTACACCTTC
. TRBJ2-5 . TRBV10-2 CASSETGQETQYF TGCGCCAGCAGTGAGACAGGCCAAGAGACCCAGTACTTC
many TRBJ2-7 TRBD1 TRBV6-5 CASSYTHRGGYEQYF TGTGCCAGCAGTTACACCCACAGGGGTGGGTACGAGCAGTACTTC
few TRBJ2-3 TRBD2 TRBV6-6 CASSKRGGSTDTQYF TGTGCCAGCAGCAAGCGGGGGGGCAGCACAGATACGCAGTATTTT
. TRBJ2-1 TRBD2 TRBV18 CASSPPAGGNNEQFF TGTGCCAGCTCACCACCGGCGGGGGGAAACAATGAGCAGTTCTTC
. TRBJ1-1 TRBD1 TRBV7-8 CASSTTGGDTEAFF TGTGCCAGCAGCACCACAGGGGGTGACACTGAAGCTTTCTTT
. TRBJ2-1 . TRBV2 CASLEGRGSKGNKQFF TGTGCCAGCCTCGAAGGACGTGGGTCGAAGGGCAATAAGCAGTTCTTC
many TRBJ2-1 . TRBV4-1 CASSQDNSQLYNEQFF TGCGCCAGCAGCCAAGATAACAGCCAGTTATACAATGAGCAGTTCTTC
. TRBJ1-2 TRBD1 TRBV6-2/TRBV6-3 CASSDRGRGGYTF TGTGCCAGCAGTGACAGGGGCAGAGGTGGCTACACCTTC
. TRBJ2-7 . TRBV6-5 CASSYSNKHSYEQYF TGTGCCAGCAGTTACTCGAACAAGCATTCCTACGAGCAGTACTTC
. TRBJ2-1 TRBD2 TRBV12-3/TRBV12-4 CASSMRTSWNGDEQFF TGTGCCAGCAGTATGCGGACTAGTTGGAATGGTGATGAGCAGTTCTTC
. TRBJ1-5 . TRBV4-1 CASSQVDSNQPQHF TGCGCCAGCAGCCAAGTGGATAGCAATCAGCCCCAGCATTTT
few TRBJ1-2 . TRBV5-1 CASSLSLPGTNYGYTF TGCGCCAGCAGCCTTAGCTTACCGGGAACTAACTATGGCTACACCTTC
few TRBJ2-7 . TRBV7-9 CASSPDKSYEQYF TGTGCCAGCAGCCCTGACAAGTCCTACGAGCAGTACTTC
. TRBJ2-5 TRBD1 TRBV13 CASSLGDRGQQETQYF TGTGCCAGCAGCTTAGGGGACAGGGGGCAACAAGAGACCCAGTACTTC
few TRBJ1-2 . TRBV4-1 CASSQDSVDRGNYGYTF TGCGCCAGCAGCCAAGATTCGGTGGACAGAGGTAACTATGGCTACACCTTC
many TRBJ1-6 TRBD1 TRBV12-3/TRBV12-4 CASSPTGTGVRYNSPLHF TGTGCCAGCAGTCCTACCGGGACAGGGGTCCGCTATAATTCACCCCTCCACTTT
. TRBJ1-1 TRBD1 TRBV5-4 CASSGGQGARTEAFF TGTGCCAGCAGCGGGGGACAGGGGGCGCGTACTGAAGCTTTCTTT
. TRBJ2-7 . TRBV6-6 CASSPSRAGYEQYF TGTGCCAGCAGTCCCTCTCGGGCGGGGTACGAGCAGTACTTC
. TRBJ2-7 . TRBV5-4 CASSPLGAHEQYF TGTGCCAGCAGCCCCCTTGGGGCGCACGAGCAGTACTTC
. TRBJ2-3 . TRBV12-3/TRBV12-4 CASSGGIRSSTDTQYF TGTGCCAGCAGTGGCGGGATTAGATCTAGCACAGATACGCAGTATTTT
few TRBJ2-7 . TRBV6-2/TRBV6-3 CASSPRGRETGEQYF TGTGCCAGCAGTCCCAGAGGCAGGGAGACGGGGGAGCAGTACTTC
. TRBJ2-3 . TRBV6-6 CASSYYEDADTQYF TGTGCCAGCAGTTACTACGAGGACGCAGATACGCAGTATTTT
few TRBJ2-2 TRBD1 TRBV29-1 CSSQGAGTGELFF TGCAGCTCACAGGGGGCGGGGACCGGGGAGCTGTTTTTT
. TRBJ2-7 . TRBV2 CASSEHSHEQYF TGTGCCAGCAGTGAACACAGCCACGAGCAGTACTTC
. TRBJ1-4 . TRBV28 CASRGNGKLFF TGTGCCAGCAGGGGGAATGGGAAACTGTTTTTT
few TRBJ1-6 TRBD1 TRBV6-1 CASSPRQGMTGSPLHF TGTGCCAGCAGTCCTAGACAGGGGATGACGGGCTCACCCCTCCACTTT
. TRBJ2-5 . TRBV24-1 CATTSSAREGETQYF TGTGCCACCACCAGTAGTGCCCGAGAAGGGGAGACCCAGTACTTC
. TRBJ2-7 TRBD1 TRBV5-1 CASSWTGTGTYEQYF TGCGCCAGCAGCTGGACCGGGACAGGGACCTACGAGCAGTACTTC
. TRBJ2-5 TRBD2 TRBV14 CASSQAGAGTSSYEQYF TGTGCCAGCAGCCAAGCAGGCGCCGGGACTAGCAGCTACGAGCAGTACTTT
. TRBJ1-1 TRBD1 TRBV12-3/TRBV12-4 CASRRNTGVTEAFF TGTGCCAGCAGACGAAACACAGGGGTCACTGAAGCTTTCTTT
many TRBJ2-3 TRBD1 TRBV15 CATSRKDRGGTDTQYF TGTGCCACCAGCAGAAAAGACAGGGGTGGAACAGATACGCAGTATTTT
. TRBJ1-1 . TRBV3-1 CASSLRGTSDEAFF TGTGCCAGCAGCCTCCGAGGGACAAGTGATGAAGCTTTCTTT
. TRBJ2-7 TRBD1 TRBV6-5 CASISPGQGLEQYF TGTGCCAGCATCTCCCCGGGACAGGGCCTCGAGCAGTACTTC
. TRBJ1-4 . TRBV6-2/TRBV6-3 CASSYSPGANEKLFF TGTGCCAGCAGTTACAGCCCGGGGGCAAATGAAAAACTGTTTTTT
. TRBJ1-2 TRBD1 TRBV28 CASSPSDRDGYTF TGTGCCAGCAGTCCGTCGGACAGGGATGGCTACACCTTC
few TRBJ2-5 . TRBV27 CASSSELGGETQYF TGTGCCAGCAGTTCCGAATTGGGGGGCGAGACCCAGTACTTC
. TRBJ2-6 . TRBV5-4 CASSLRQTGANVRTF TGTGCCAGCAGCTTGAGACAGACTGGGGCCAACGTCCGGACTTTC
. TRBJ2-1 TRBD1 TRBV18 CASSPRQGMGYNEQFF TGTGCCAGCTCCCCCCGACAGGGGATGGGTTACAATGAGCAGTTCTTC
few TRBJ1-5 . TRBV4-1 CASSTGLNQPQHF TGCGCCAGCAGTACAGGTCTCAATCAGCCCCAGCATTTT
. TRBJ2-2 . TRBV5-1 CASSLEGGVGGELFF TGCGCCAGCAGCTTGGAAGGGGGGGTCGGCGGGGAGCTGTTTTTT
. TRBJ2-5 TRBD2 TRBV13 CASSYDGGSETQYF TGTGCCAGCAGTTACGACGGGGGGTCTGAGACCCAGTACTTC
few TRBJ1-2 TRBD1 TRBV28 CASTPGTGAAVDGYTF TGTGCCAGCACCCCCGGGACAGGGGCCGCCGTTGATGGCTACACCTTC
. TRBJ1-2 . TRBV29-1 CSVTTTEGWGYTF TGCAGCGTTACAACGACGGAGGGCTGGGGCTACACCTTC
. TRBJ2-5 . TRBV5-4 CASSWRRRQETQYF TGTGCCAGCAGCTGGCGTCGGCGGCAAGAGACCCAGTACTTC
. TRBJ2-5 . TRBV9 CASSVVGQSQETQYF TGTGCCAGCAGCGTAGTCGGCCAGAGTCAAGAGACCCAGTACTTC
few TRBJ2-1 . TRBV6-6 CASSYGGGIKNNEQFF TGTGCCAGCAGTTACGGAGGCGGGATTAAGAACAATGAGCAGTTCTTC
. TRBJ2-4 . TRBV4-1 CASSQVGGARAKNIQYF TGCGCCAGCAGCCAAGTTGGCGGGGCGAGGGCCAAAAACATTCAGTACTTC